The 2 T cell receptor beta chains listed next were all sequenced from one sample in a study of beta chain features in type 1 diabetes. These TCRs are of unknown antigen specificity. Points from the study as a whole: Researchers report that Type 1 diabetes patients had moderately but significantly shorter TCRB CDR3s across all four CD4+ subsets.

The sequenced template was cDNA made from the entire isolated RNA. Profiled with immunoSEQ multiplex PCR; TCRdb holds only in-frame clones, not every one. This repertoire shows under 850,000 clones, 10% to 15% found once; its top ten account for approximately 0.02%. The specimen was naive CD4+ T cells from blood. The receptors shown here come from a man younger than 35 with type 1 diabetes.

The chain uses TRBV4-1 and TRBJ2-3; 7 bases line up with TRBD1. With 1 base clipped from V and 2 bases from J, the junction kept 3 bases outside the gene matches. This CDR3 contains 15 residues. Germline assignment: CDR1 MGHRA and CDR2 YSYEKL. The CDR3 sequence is CASSQVQGNTDTQYF. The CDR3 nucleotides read TGCGCCAGCAGCCAAGTACAGGGGAACACAGATACGCAGTATTTT.

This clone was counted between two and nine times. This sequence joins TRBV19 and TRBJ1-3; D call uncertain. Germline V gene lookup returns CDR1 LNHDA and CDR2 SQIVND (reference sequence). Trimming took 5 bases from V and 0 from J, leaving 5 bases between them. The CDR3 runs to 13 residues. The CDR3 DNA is TGTGCCAGTAGTGATAACTCTGGAAACACCATATATTTT. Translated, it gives CASSDNSGNTIYF.